This passage covers 7 T cell receptor beta chains from one sample sequenced in a study of glioma-infiltrating T cells. Amplification of TCR alpha and beta CDR3 regions from RNA used iRepertoire nested multiplex PCR. TCRdb re-analysed the multiplex PCR reads in MiXCR, keeping a single row per CDR3 protein. The sample comprises some 150,000 distinct CDR3 sequences, about two fifths of which are singletons, and roughly 20% rests with the top ten. Source material: glioma tissue, nonneoplastic brain tissue, or PBMCs (not recorded which). The receptor source for this set is a human donor with low-grade glioma or glioblastoma, undergoing nonglioma brain surgery, or in good health (not recorded which).

The V gene is TRBV6-5, the J gene TRBJ2-3, with D unresolved. The CDR3 covers 15 residues. The V end lost 0 bases, the J end lost 0 bases, and 7 bases lay between the germline ends. Germline CDR1 MNHEY, CDR2 SVGAGI. CDR3 sequence: CASSYSTPSTDTQYF. CDR3 coding DNA: TGTGCCAGCAGTTACTCGACACCTAGCACAGATACGCAGTATTTT.

The J gene is TRBJ1-5, the V gene TRBV28; D is undetermined. The CDR3 sequence is 12 residues long. Germline loops: CDR1 MDHEN, CDR2 SYDVKM. V was pared by 4 bases and J by 5 bases, with 6 bases between. The CDR3 loop is CASSSGYQPQHF. The CDR3 DNA reads as TGTGCCAGCAGTTCGGGGTATCAGCCCCAGCATTTT. Full variable domain (remainder filled in from reference TRBV28 and TRBJ1-5): DVKVTQSSRYLVKRTGEKVFLECVQDMDHENMFWYRQDPGLGLRLIYFSYDVKMKEKGDIPEGYSVSREKKERFSLILESASTNQTSMYLCASSSGYQPQHFGDGTRLSIL.

This chain links TRBV28 with TRBJ2-1; tentatively, D is TRBD1 or TRBD2 (5 bases each). Germline V gene data show CDR1 as MDHEN and CDR2 as SYDVKM. The CDR3 runs to 14 residues. Trimming removed 7 bases at V and 1 base at J, with 11 bases between. In DNA, the CDR3 is TGTGCCAGCACTCTGAGGGGATCCTACAATGAGCAGTTCTTC. This sequence encodes CASTLRGSYNEQFF.

This clonotype showed up just once. Since a much larger clone is just one base distant, this may be a read error. The CDR3 sequence: CARSSPLAGLSYEQYF. The CDR3 nucleotides are TGTGCCCGCAGCTCCCCTTTAGCGGGATTGTCCTACGAGCAGTACTTC. V and J are TRBV7-2 and TRBJ2-7; 8 positions agree with TRBD2. This CDR3 region has 16 residues. Germline loops: CDR1 SGHTA, CDR2 FQGNSA.

The rearrangement joins TRBV3-1 to TRBJ2-7; TRBD2 matches 9 bases. The V and J ends lost 2 bases and 1 base, in that order; junction bases with no gene match: 3. This CDR3 is built from 15 residues. Germline V lookup: CDR1 LGHDT, CDR2 YNNKEL (reference sequence). The CDR3, as DNA: TGTGCCAGCAGCCAATCCCTAGCGGGATCCTACGAGCAGTACTTC. This sequence encodes CASSQSLAGSYEQYF.

The rearrangement links TRBV20-1 to TRBJ2-7; D call uncertain. This CDR3 region has 12 residues. The V end was cut by 2 bases, the J end by 4 bases, with 9 bases between. Germline V CDR1 and CDR2: DFQATT, SNEGSKA (reference sequence). The CDR3 loop is CSARPHSYEQYF. In DNA form, the CDR3 reads TGCAGTGCTAGACCCCACAGTTACGAGCAGTACTTC.

This clonotype appeared once. The V gene is TRBV4-1, the J gene TRBJ1-6, with 9 bases matching TRBD1. CDR1 and CDR2 from the germline V gene are MGHRA and YSYEKL. Losses at the gene ends were 2 bases for V and 7 bases for J; bases not matched to a gene: 9. This CDR3 has 17 amino acids. CDR3 region: CASSQRVGQGINSPLHF. CDR3 in DNA: TGCGCCAGCAGCCAACGGGTAGGACAGGGGATAAATTCACCCCTCCACTTT.